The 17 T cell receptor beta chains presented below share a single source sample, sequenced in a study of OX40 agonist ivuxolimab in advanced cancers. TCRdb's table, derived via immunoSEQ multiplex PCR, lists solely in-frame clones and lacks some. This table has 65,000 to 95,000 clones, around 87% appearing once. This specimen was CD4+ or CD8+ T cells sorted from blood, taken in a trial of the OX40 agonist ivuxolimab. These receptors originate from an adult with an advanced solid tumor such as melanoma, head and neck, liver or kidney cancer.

CDR3 DNA: TGTGCCAGTAGTATGGCAGGGGTTCCTGAAGCTTTCTTT. As protein: CASSMAGVPEAFF. The chain couples TRBV19 to TRBJ1-1; D may be TRBD1 (6 bases). The germline V gene encodes CDR1 LNHDA and CDR2 SQIVND (reference sequence). CDR3 length: 13 amino acids. V lost 3 bases and J 6 bases, leaving 11 bases between the germline ends. Using reference TRBV19 and TRBJ1-1 for the parts outside the CDR3, the full variable domain is DGGITQSPKYLFRKEGQNVTLSCEQNLNHDAMYWYRQDPGQGLRLIYYSQIVNDFQKGDIAEGYSVSREKKESFPLTVTSAQKNPTAFYLCASSMAGVPEAFFGQGTRLTVV.

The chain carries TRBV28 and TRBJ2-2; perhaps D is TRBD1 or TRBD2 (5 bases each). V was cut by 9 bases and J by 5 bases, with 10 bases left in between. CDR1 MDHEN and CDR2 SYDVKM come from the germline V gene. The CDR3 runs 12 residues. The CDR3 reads CASHRRTGELFF. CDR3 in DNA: TGTGCCAGTCACAGGAGGACCGGGGAGCTGTTTTTT.

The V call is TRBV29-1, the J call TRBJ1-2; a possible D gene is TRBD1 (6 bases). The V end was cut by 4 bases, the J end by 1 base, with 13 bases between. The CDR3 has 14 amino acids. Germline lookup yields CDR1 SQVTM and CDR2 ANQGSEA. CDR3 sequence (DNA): TGCAGCGTTGGGGTAGGGGGGGATAACTATGGCTACACCTTC. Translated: CSVGVGGDNYGYTF.

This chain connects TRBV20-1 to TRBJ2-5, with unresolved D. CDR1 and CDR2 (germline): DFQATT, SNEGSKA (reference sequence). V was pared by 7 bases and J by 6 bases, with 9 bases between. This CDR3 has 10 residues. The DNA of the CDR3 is TGCAGTGGTAAAGAGCAGACCCAGTACTTC. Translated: CSGKEQTQYF.

The CDR3 coding sequence is TGCGCCAGCAGCCGACTAGCGGGAGGCAATGAGCAGTTCTTC. It yields the protein CASSRLAGGNEQFF. The rearrangement joins TRBV4-3 to TRBJ2-1; 13 nucleotides align to TRBD2. Germline V gene sequence: CDR1 LGHNA, CDR2 YSLEER. J lost 6 bases, V lost 4 bases, and 0 bases had no gene match. The CDR3 loop spans 14 amino acids.

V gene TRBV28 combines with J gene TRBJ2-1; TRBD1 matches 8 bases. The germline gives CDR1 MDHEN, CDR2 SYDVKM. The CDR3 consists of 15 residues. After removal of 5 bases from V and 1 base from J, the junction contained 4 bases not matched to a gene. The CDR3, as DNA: TGTGCCAGCAGTCTACAGGGGGTTTCCTACAATGAGCAGTTCTTC. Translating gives CASSLQGVSYNEQFF. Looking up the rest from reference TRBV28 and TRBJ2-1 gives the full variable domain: DVKVTQSSRYLVKRTGEKVFLECVQDMDHENMFWYRQDPGLGLRLIYFSYDVKMKEKGDIPEGYSVSREKKERFSLILESASTNQTSMYLCASSLQGVSYNEQFFGPGTRLTVL.

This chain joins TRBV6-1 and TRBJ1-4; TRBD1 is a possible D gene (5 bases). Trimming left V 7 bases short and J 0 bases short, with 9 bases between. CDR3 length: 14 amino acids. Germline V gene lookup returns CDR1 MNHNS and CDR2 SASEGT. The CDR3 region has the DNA TGTGCCAGCAAAGGGGCTCCAACTAATGAAAAACTGTTTTTT. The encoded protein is CASKGAPTNEKLFF.

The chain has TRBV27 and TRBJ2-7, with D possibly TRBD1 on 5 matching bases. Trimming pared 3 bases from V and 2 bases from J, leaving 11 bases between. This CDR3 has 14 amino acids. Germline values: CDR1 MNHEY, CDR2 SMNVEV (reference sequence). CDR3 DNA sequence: TGTGCCAGCAGTTTTCTTACAGGCGCCTACGAGCAGTACTTC. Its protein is CASSFLTGAYEQYF.

DNA of the CDR3: TGTGCCAGCAGCGTTGGGAGTGCGGGGAATGAGCAGTTCTTC. Amino acid sequence: CASSVGSAGNEQFF. The genes are TRBV2 and TRBJ2-1; TRBD2 is a possible D gene (6 bases). The ends were cut back, 6 bases at V and 7 bases at J, with 16 bases in the middle. The CDR3 consists of 14 residues. The germline CDR1 and CDR2 sequences are SNHLY and FYNNEI.

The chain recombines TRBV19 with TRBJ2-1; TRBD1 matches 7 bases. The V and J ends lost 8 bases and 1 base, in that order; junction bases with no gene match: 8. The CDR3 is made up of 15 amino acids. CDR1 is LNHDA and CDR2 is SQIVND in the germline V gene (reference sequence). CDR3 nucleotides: TGTGCCAGTTCCCTTCCGGGACAGTCCTACAATGAGCAGTTCTTC. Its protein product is CASSLPGQSYNEQFF.

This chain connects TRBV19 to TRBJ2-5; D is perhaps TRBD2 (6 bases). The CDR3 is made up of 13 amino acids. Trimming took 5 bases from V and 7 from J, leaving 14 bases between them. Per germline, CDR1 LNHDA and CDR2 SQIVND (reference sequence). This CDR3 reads CASSDQSGGTQYF. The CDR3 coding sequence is TGTGCCAGTAGTGACCAATCCGGGGGGACCCAGTACTTC.

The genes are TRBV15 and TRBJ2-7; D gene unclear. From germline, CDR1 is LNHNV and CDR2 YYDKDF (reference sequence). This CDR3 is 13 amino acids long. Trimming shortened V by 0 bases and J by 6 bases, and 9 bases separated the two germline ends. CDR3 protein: CATSRDLWGEQYF. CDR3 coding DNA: TGTGCCACCAGCAGAGATCTATGGGGCGAGCAGTACTTC.

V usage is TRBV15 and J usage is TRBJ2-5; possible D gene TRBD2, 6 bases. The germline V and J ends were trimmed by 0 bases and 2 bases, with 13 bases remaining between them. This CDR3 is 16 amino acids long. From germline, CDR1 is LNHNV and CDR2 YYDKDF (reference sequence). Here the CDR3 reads CATSRDGGRLQETQYF. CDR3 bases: TGTGCCACCAGCAGAGATGGAGGGCGTCTACAAGAGACCCAGTACTTC. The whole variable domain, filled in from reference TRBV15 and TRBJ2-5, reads DAMVIQNPRYQVTQFGKPVTLSCSQTLNHNVMYWYQQKSSQAPKLLFHYYDKDFNNEADTPDNFQSRRPNTSFCFLDIRSPGLGDTAMYLCATSRDGGRLQETQYFGPGTRLLVL.

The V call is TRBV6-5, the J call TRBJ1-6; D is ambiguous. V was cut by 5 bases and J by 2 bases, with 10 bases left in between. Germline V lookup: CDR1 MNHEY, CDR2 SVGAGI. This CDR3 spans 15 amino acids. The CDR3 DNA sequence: TGTGCCAGCAGTGCGGCCGGGGCCTATAATTCACCCCTCCACTTT. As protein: CASSAAGAYNSPLHF.

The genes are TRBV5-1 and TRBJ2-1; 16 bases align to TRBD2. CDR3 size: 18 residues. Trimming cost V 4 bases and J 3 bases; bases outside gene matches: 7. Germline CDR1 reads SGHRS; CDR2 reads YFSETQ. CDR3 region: CASSPGLAGGRGYNEQFF. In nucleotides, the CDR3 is TGCGCCAGCAGCCCGGGACTAGCGGGAGGGAGGGGCTACAATGAGCAGTTCTTC.

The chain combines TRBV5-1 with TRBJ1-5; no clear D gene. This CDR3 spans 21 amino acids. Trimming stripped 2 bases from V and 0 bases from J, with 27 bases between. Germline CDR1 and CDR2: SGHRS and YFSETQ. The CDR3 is CASSFSHDKGRPNYSNQPQHF. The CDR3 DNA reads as TGCGCCAGCAGCTTCTCTCATGACAAGGGAAGACCAAATTATAGCAATCAGCCCCAGCATTTT.

The CDR3 DNA sequence: TGTGCCAGCAGTGCCGGGGTTGGTAATCAGCCCCAGCATTTT. This gives the protein CASSAGVGNQPQHF. The V call is TRBV6-5, the J call TRBJ1-5, with D unclear. The germline gives CDR1 MNHEY, CDR2 SVGAGI. The CDR3 contains 14 residues. V lost 5 bases and J 4 bases, leaving 12 bases between the germline ends.